The 2 T cell receptor beta chains presented below share a single source sample, sequenced in a study of T cells after posttransplantation cyclophosphamide. The naive gate required viable CD3+CD4+ or CD3+CD8+ cells with CCR7+CD45RA+CD45RO-CD95-CD27+CD28+ phenotype. Some clones are missing from TCRdb's copy, which holds only in-frame ones; the method was immunoSEQ multiplex PCR. The sample gives 7,500 to 10,000 clones, roughly 98% of which show up once; under 0.3% is in the top ten. The specimen was naive CD4+ T cells sorted from PBMCs. These receptor sequences come from a woman aged 55-69 years in good health, CMV-negative, and a related stem cell transplant donor.

This sequence joins TRBV1 and TRBJ2-6; the listed D gene, TRBD1, was not tested against the DNA. TRBV1 corresponds to a pseudogene. The CDR3 runs 23 residues. This chain's CDR3 is CTSSQDNPDSESLSSSGANVLTF. The CDR3 DNA reads as TGCACCAGCAGCCAAGATAATCCGGACAGTGAGTCTTTGTCTTCCTCTGGGGCCAACGTCCTGACTTTC.

The chain carries TRBV5-1 and TRBJ2-1; 8 nucleotides agree with TRBD1. Germline values: CDR1 SGHRS, CDR2 YFSETQ. The CDR3 sequence is 13 residues long. The junction had 5 bases not matched to a gene; V was cut back by 7 bases and J by 5 bases. CDR3 in amino acids: CASCRDRNNEQFF. As DNA, the CDR3 is TGCGCCAGCTGCCGGGACAGGAACAATGAGCAGTTCTTC. Full variable domain (outside the CDR3, taken from reference TRBV5-1 and TRBJ2-1): KAGVTQTPRYLIKTRGQQVTLSCSPISGHRSVSWYQQTPGQGLQFLFEYFSETQRNKGNFPGRFSGRQFSNSRSEMNVSTLELGDSALYLCASCRDRNNEQFFGPGTRLTVL.